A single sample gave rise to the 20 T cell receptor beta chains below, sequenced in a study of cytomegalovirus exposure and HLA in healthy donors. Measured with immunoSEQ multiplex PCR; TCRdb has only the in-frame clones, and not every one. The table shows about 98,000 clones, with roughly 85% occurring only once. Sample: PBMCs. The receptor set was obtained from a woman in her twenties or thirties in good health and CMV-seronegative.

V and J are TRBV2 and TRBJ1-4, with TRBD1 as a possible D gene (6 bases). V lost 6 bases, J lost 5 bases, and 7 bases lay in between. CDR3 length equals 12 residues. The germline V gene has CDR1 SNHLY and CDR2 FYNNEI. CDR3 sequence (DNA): TGTGCCAGCAGGGACAGAAATGAAAAACTGTTTTTT. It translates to CASRDRNEKLFF.

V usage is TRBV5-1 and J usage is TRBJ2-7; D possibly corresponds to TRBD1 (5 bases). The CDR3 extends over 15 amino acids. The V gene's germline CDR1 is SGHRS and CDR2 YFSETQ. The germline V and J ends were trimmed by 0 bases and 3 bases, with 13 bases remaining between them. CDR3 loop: CASSLEGQGYYEQYF. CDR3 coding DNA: TGCGCCAGCAGCTTGGAAGGGCAGGGCTACTACGAGCAGTACTTC.

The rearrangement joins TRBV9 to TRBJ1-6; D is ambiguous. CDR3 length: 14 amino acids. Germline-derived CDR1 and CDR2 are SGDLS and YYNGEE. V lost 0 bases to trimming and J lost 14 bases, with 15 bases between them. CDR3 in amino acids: CASSVGSRQEALHF. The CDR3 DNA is TGTGCCAGCAGCGTAGGGTCCCGGCAAGAGGCCCTCCACTTT.

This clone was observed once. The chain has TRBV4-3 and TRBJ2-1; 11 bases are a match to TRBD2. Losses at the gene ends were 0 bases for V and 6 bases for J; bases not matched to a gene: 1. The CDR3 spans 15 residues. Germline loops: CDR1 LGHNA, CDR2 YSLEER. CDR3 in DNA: TGCGCCAGCAGCCAAGATAGCGGGAGGGCCAATGAGCAGTTCTTC. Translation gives CASSQDSGRANEQFF.

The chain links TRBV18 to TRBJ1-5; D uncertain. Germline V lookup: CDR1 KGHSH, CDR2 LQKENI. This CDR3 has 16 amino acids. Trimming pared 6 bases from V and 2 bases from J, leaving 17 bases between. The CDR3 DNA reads TGTGCCAGCTCCCGATCAACTCGGGGTGGCAATCAGCCCCAGCATTTT. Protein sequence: CASSRSTRGGNQPQHF.

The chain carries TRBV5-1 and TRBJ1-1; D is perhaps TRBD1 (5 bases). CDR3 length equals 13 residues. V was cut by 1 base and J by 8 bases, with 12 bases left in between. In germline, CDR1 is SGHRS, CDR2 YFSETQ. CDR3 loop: CASSLPGGGEAFF. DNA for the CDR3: TGCGCCAGCAGCTTGCCCGGGGGTGGGGAAGCTTTCTTT.

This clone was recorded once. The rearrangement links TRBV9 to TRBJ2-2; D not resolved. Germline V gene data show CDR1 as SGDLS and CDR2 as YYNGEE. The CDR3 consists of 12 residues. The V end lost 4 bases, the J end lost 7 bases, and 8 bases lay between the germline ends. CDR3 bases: TGTGCCAGCAGCTCCTTCGGCGGGGAGCTGTTTTTT. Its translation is CASSSFGGELFF.

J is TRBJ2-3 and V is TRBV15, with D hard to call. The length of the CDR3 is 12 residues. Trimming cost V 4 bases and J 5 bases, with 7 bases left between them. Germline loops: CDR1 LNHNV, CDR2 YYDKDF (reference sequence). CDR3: CATSTKQDTQYF. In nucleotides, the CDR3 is TGTGCCACCAGCACAAAACAAGATACGCAGTATTTT. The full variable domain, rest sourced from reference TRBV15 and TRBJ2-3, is DAMVIQNPRYQVTQFGKPVTLSCSQTLNHNVMYWYQQKSSQAPKLLFHYYDKDFNNEADTPDNFQSRRPNTSFCFLDIRSPGLGDTAMYLCATSTKQDTQYFGPGTRLTVL.

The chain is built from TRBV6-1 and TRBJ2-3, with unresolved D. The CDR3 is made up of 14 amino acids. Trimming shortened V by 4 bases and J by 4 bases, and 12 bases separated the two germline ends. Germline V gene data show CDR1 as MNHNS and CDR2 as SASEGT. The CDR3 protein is CASSVSEVADTQYF. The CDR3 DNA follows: TGTGCCAGCAGTGTATCCGAGGTGGCAGATACGCAGTATTTT.

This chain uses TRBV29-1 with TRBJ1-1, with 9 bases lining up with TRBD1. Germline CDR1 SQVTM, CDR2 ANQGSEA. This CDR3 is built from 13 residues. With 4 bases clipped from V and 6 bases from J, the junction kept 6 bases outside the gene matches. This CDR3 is CSVAGQGYAEAFF. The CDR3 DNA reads TGCAGCGTTGCTGGACAGGGGTACGCTGAAGCTTTCTTT. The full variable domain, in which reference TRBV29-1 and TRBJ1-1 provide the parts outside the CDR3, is SAVISQKPSRDICQRGTSLTIQCQVDSQVTMMFWYRQQPGQSLTLIATANQGSEATYESGFVIDKFPISRPNLTFSTLTVSNMSPEDSSIYLCSVAGQGYAEAFFGQGTRLTVV.

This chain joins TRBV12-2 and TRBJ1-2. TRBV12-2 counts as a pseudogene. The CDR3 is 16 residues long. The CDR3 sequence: CASRLCKGGWRYGYTF. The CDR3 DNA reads TGTGCAAGTCGCCTCTGCAAGGGGGGGTGGCGGTATGGCTACACCTTC.

Here the CDR3 reads CASSIGRTVNSPLHF. The CDR3 DNA reads TGTGCCAGTAGTATAGGACGGACTGTTAATTCACCCCTCCACTTT. The chain uses TRBV19 and TRBJ1-6; no reliable D call. CDR3 length: 15 amino acids. Germline V gene data show CDR1 as LNHDA and CDR2 as SQIVND (reference sequence). V shed 1 base and J shed 6 bases, with 10 bases lying between them.

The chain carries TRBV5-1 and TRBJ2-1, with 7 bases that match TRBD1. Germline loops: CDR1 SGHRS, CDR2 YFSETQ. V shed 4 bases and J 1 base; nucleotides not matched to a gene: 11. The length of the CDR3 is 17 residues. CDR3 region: CASSLLPGGVSYNEQFF. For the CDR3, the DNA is TGCGCCAGCAGCCTACTGCCAGGGGGAGTTTCCTACAATGAGCAGTTCTTC. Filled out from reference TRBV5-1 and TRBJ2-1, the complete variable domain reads KAGVTQTPRYLIKTRGQQVTLSCSPISGHRSVSWYQQTPGQGLQFLFEYFSETQRNKGNFPGRFSGRQFSNSRSEMNVSTLELGDSALYLCASSLLPGGVSYNEQFFGPGTRLTVL.

Here the CDR3 DNA reads TGTGCCAGCAAAACTCGGGGGACCCAGCATTTT. It codes for CASKTRGTQHF. The chain couples TRBV28 to TRBJ1-5, with D possibly TRBD1 on 5 matching bases. Trimming removed 7 bases at V and 11 bases at J, with 12 bases between. CDR1 is MDHEN, CDR2 SYDVKM, per germline. The CDR3 sequence is 11 residues long.

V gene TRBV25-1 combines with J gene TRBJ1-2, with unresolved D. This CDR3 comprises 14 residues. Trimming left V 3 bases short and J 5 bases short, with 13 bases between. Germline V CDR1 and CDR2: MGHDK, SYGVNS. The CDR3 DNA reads TGTGCCAGCAGTGATACACGGGGAACTTATGGCTACACCTTC. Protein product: CASSDTRGTYGYTF.

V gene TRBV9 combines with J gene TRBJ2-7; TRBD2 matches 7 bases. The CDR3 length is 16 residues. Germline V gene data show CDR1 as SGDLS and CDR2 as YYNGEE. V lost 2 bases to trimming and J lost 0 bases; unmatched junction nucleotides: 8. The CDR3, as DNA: TGTGCCAGCAGCGTGAACCTTCTAGCGGCCTCCTACGAGCAGTACTTC. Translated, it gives CASSVNLLAASYEQYF.

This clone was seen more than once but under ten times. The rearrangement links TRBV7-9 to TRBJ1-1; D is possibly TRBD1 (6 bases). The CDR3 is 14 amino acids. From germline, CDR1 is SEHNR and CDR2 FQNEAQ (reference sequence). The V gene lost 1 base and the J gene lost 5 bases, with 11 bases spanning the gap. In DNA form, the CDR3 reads TGTGCCAGCAGCTTAGGTTCAGGGGAGACTGAAGCTTTCTTT. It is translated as CASSLGSGETEAFF.

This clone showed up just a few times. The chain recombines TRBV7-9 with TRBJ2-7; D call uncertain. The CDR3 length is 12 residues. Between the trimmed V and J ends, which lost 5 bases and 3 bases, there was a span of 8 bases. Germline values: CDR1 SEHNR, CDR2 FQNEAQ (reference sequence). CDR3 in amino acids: CASSRALYEQYF. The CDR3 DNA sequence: TGTGCCAGCAGCCGCGCCCTCTACGAGCAGTACTTC.

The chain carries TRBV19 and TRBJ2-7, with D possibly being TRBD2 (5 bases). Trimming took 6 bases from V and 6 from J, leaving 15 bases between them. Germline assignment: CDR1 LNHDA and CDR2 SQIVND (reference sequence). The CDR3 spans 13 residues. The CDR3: CASSRGVESEQYF. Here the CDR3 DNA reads TGTGCCAGTAGCCGGGGTGTAGAGAGCGAGCAGTACTTC.

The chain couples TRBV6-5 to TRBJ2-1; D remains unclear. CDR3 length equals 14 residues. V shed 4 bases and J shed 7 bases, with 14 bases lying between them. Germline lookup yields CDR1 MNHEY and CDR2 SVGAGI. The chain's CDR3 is CASSLDTIQNEQFF. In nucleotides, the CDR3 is TGTGCCAGCAGTTTAGATACTATTCAAAATGAGCAGTTCTTC.